This T cell receptor (beta chain) stems from a study of T cells after yellow fever vaccination. A 5'RACE template-switching step, the method used to make TCR cDNA, added a universal primer site and UMIs. Using its own MiXCR run on the 5' RACE reads, TCRdb lists one record per CDR3 protein. The sample has just under 600,000 distinct CDR3 sequences; 13% are singletons. General study results and limits: Most clones from primary vaccination were detected again post-booster (about 96% CD4, 88% CD8). Clonotypes appearing in both CD4 and CD8 compartments existed, and their share was small.

As regards this clonotype: Antigen unknown.

The sample here was PBMCs, taken on the day of the yellow fever booster vaccination. The TCR was taken from a man aged 30 to 45 who received the YFV17D yellow fever vaccine.

In nucleotides, the CDR3 is TGTGCCAGCAGCCCCACGGGACAGCTTTCCTCCTACGAGCAGTACTTC. It is translated as CASSPTGQLSSYEQYF. The V and J genes are TRBV27 and TRBJ2-7; 7 bases align to TRBD1. V was pared by 6 bases and J by 0 bases, with 11 bases of the junction left unmatched. The CDR3 spans 16 residues. Germline lookup yields CDR1 MNHEY and CDR2 SMNVEV (reference sequence).